The source of this T cell receptor (beta chain) is a study of cytomegalovirus exposure and HLA in healthy donors. 60 Vbeta and 13 Jbeta primers were used in PCR. Measured with immunoSEQ multiplex PCR; TCRdb has only the in-frame clones, and not every one. The table has 100,000 to 120,000 clones, around 87% seen once. Notes on this clone: Its specificity is unknown.

Overall study findings and caveats: It was confirmed in vitro that a few of the CMV-associated chains were specific for CMV antigens.

CDR3 length: 13 amino acids. V was clipped by 10 bases and J by 3 bases, with 15 bases between them. The germline V gene encodes CDR1 MNHNS and CDR2 SASEGT. This chain joins TRBV6-1 and TRBJ1-1; D is unclear. The sequencing sample was made of PBMCs. The TCR originated in a man in his forties in good health and CMV-seronegative. CDR3 DNA sequence: TGTGCCACGAAAAGAGGGAGGGACACTGAAGCTTTCTTT. This sequence encodes CATKRGRDTEAFF.